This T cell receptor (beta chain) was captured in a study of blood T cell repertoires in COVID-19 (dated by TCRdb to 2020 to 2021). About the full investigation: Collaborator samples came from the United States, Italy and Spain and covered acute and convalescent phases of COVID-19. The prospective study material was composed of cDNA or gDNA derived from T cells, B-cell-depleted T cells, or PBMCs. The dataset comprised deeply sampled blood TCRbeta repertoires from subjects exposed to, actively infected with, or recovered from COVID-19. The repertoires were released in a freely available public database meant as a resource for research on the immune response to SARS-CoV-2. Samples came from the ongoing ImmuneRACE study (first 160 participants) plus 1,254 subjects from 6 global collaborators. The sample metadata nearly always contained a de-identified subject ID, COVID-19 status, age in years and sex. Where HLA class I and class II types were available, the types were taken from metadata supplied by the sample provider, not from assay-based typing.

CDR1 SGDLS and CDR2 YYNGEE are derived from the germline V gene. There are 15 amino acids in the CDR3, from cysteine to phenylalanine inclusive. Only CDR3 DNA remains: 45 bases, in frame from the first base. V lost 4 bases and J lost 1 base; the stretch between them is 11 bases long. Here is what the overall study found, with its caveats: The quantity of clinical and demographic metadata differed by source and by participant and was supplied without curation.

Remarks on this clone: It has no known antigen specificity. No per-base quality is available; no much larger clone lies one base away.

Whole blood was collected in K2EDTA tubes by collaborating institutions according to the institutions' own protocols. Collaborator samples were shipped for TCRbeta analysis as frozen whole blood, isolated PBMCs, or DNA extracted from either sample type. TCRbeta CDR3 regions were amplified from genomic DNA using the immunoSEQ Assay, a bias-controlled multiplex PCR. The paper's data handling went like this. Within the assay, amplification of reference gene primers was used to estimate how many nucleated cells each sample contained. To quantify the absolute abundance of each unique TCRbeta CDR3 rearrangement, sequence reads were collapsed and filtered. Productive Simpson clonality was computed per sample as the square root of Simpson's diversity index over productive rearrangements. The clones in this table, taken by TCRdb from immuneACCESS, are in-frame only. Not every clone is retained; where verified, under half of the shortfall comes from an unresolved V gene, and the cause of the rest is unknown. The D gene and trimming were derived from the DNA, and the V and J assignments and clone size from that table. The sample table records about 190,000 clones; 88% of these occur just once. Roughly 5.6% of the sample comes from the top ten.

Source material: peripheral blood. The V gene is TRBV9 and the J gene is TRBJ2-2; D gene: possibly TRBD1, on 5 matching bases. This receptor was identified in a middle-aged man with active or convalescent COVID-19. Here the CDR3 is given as CASSLLGRNTGELFF. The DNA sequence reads TGTGCCAGCAGCTTACTGGGGCGGAACACCGGGGAGCTGTTTTTT.